Listed here is a single T cell receptor (beta chain). This receptor's antigen is unknown. Base qualities are not at hand, and no much larger clone is one base apart. This sample is drawn from a study of T cell responses to AZD1222 COVID-19 vaccine (dated by TCRdb to the early 2020s). About the full investigation: A total of roughly 240 trial participants underwent TCR sequencing, of whom around 200 received two doses of AZD1222 and 26 received two doses of the MenACWY control vaccine. Trial participants were enrolled by age into 18-55, 56-69 and 70-plus year subgroups, with around 150, 28 and 57 TCR-sequenced participants respectively.

What this sample's time point label stands for: about 28 days (+/-7) after the second vaccine dose. Sample treatment or condition, as interpreted from the label and publication: meningococcal conjugate vaccine given as trial control. The vaccinee samples were drawn from two UK trials, COV001 and COV002, one of which was a single-blind randomized controlled phase 2/3 trial testing AZD1222 (ChAdOx1 nCoV-19) in healthy adults. For TCRbeta chain sequencing, PBMC samples were collected from trial participants at day 0 and at day 28 after the second dose. Its CDR3 holds 16 amino acids, cysteine through phenylalanine. Just the 48-base CDR3 DNA is kept, in frame starting at base 1. As encoded in the germline V gene, CDR1 is MDHEN while CDR2 is SYDVKM. V has 6 bases trimmed and J has 3 bases trimmed; junction bases matching no gene number 9. The CDR3 regions of human TCRbeta chains were analyzed by immunosequencing. On the study's bioinformatics: TCRs in the repertoires were matched against a reference library of SARS-CoV-2-specific TCRs that had been generated with the MIRA antigen-specificity platform. Breadth meant the fraction of unique TCRs that were SARS-CoV-2-associated, whereas depth meant the fraction of total T cells that were SARS-CoV-2-associated. Using the MIRA data, every spike-specific TCR was mapped to the spike region that the TCR reacted to and assigned to either a CD4 or a CD8 class. Log10-transformed breadth and depth values were compared by one-way ANOVA with Sidak's multiple comparisons tests. As stored in TCRdb, this immuneACCESS dataset retains in-frame rearrangements with V and J assigned. A fraction of the clones does not appear; measured against another copy, unresolved V genes explain less than half of the discrepancy, and the remainder lacks a known reason. That table is the source of V, J and clone size, and D and trimming were worked out from the DNA. The sample table lists 200,000 to 250,000 clones, about 94% of them with a count of one. Roughly 1.8% of the sample belongs to the ten largest clones.

Broader findings and caveats from the paper: Because no day 14 peak-response samples were available, the repertoires could be characterized only after the peak T cell response. After two AZD1222 doses, both the breadth and the depth of spike-specific TCRs were significantly higher than at day 0 and than in MenACWY recipients. Participants were mostly white British, with more females than males. The authors suggested clonal diversity may have been underestimated. The whole spike protein was spanned by vaccine-associated CD4 TCRs, and dominant responses were seen in regions 160-218 and 743-854. Epitopes outside the regions mutated in the B.1.351 and B.1.1.7 variants were reportedly recognized by nearly half of the unique spike-specific TCRs. Conclusions about previously exposed vaccinees are limited, since just six AZD1222 recipients were seropositive for SARS-CoV-2 at baseline. In the small 56-69-year group, the increase in depth fell short of significance, most likely because of low power.

This sequence originates from an adult who received the MenACWY meningococcal vaccine as a control. The V and J segments used are TRBV28 and TRBJ2-7; TRBD1 matches 12 bases in the middle. Sequences were derived from peripheral blood, sampled 28 days after the second dose of the MenACWY control vaccine. The DNA sequence is TGTGCCAGCAGATCGACGGGACAGGGGGCTGTCTACGAGCAGTACTTC. Translated, this is CASRSTGQGAVYEQYF. The reference TRBV28 and TRBJ2-7 proteins fill in what lies around the CDR3, so the full variable domain reads DVKVTQSSRYLVKRTGEKVFLECVQDMDHENMFWYRQDPGLGLRLIYFSYDVKMKEKGDIPEGYSVSREKKERFSLILESASTNQTSMYLCASRSTGQGAVYEQYFGPGTRLTVT.